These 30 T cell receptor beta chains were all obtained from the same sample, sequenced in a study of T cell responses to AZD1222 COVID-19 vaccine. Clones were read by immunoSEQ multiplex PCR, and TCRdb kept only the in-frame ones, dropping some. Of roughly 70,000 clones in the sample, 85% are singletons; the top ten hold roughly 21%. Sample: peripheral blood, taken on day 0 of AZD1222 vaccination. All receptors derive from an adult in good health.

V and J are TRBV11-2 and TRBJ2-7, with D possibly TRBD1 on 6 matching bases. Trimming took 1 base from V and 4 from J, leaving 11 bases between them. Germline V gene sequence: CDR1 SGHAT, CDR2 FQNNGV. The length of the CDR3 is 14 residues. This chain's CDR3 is CASSLADRLYEQYF. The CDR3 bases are TGTGCCAGCAGCTTAGCTGACAGGTTATACGAGCAGTACTTC.

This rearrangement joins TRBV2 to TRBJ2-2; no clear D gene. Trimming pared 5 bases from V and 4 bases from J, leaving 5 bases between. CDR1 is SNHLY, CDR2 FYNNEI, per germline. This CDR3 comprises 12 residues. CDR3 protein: CASSPITGELFF. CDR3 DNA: TGTGCCAGCAGTCCCATCACCGGGGAGCTGTTTTTT.

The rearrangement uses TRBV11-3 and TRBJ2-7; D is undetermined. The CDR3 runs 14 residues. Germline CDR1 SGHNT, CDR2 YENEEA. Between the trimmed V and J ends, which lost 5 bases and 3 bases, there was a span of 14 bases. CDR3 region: CASSPYRNGYEQYF. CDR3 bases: TGTGCCAGCAGCCCTTACAGAAACGGCTACGAGCAGTACTTC. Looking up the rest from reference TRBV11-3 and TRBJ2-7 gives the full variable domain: EAGVVQSPRYKIIEKKQPVAFWCNPISGHNTLYWYLQNLGQGPELLIRYENEEAVDDSQLPKDRFSAERLKGVDSTLKIQPAELGDSAVYLCASSPYRNGYEQYFGPGTRLTVT.

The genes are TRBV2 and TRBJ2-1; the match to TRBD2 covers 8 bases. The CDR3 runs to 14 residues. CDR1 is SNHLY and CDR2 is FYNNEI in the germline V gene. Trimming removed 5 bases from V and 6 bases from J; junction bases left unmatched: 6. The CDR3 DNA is TGTGCCAGCAGTTTTATGACTAGCGTCAATGAGCAGTTCTTC. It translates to CASSFMTSVNEQFF.

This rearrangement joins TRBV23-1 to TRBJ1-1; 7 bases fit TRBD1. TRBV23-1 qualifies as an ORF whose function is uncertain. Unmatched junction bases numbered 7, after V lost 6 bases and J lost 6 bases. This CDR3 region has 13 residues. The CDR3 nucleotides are TGCGCCAGCAGGCACAGGGGTTGCGCTGAAGCTTTCTTT. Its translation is CASRHRGCAEAFF.

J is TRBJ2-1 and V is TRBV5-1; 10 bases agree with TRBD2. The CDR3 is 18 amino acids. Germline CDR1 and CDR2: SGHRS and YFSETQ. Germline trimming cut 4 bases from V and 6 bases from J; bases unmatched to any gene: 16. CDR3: CASSINPRGTSAFNEQFF. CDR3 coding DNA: TGCGCCAGCAGCATCAACCCCCGGGGGACTAGCGCATTCAATGAGCAGTTCTTC. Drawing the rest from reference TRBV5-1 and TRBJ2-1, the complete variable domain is KAGVTQTPRYLIKTRGQQVTLSCSPISGHRSVSWYQQTPGQGLQFLFEYFSETQRNKGNFPGRFSGRQFSNSRSEMNVSTLELGDSALYLCASSINPRGTSAFNEQFFGPGTRLTVL.

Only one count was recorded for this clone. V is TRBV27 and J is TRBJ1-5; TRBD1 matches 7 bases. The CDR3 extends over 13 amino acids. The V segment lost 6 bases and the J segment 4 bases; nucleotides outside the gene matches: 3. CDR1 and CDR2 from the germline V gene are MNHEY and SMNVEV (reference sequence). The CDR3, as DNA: TGTGCCAGCAGGAAGACAGGGAATCAGCCCCAGCATTTT. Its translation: CASRKTGNQPQHF.

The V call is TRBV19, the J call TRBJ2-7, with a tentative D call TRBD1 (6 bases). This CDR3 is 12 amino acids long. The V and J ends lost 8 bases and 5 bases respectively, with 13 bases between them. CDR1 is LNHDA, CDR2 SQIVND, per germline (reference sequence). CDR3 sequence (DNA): TGTGCCAGTTACAGGGAGTTTGACGAGCAGTACTTC. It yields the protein CASYREFDEQYF.

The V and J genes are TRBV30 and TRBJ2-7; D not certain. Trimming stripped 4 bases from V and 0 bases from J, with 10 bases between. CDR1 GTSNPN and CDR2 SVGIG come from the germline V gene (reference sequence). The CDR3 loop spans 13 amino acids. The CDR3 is CAWTPGPSYEQYF. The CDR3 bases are TGTGCCTGGACCCCCGGGCCCTCCTACGAGCAGTACTTC.

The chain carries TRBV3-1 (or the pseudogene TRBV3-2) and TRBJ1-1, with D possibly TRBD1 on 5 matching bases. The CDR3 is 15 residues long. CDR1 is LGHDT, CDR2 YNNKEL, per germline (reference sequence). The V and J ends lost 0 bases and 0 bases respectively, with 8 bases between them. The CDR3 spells CASSQEGQMNTEAFF. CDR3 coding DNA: TGTGCCAGCAGCCAAGAGGGGCAGATGAACACTGAAGCTTTCTTT.

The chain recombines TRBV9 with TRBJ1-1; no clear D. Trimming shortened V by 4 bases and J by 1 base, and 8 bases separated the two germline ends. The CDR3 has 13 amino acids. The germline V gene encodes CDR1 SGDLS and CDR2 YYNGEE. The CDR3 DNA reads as TGTGCCAGCAGCTCTCCCGGGAACACTGAAGCTTTCTTT. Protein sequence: CASSSPGNTEAFF.

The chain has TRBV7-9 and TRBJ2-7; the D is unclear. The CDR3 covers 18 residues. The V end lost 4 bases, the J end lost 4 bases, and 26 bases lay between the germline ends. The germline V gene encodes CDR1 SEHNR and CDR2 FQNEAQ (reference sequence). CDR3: CASSSVADGRLTYYEQYF. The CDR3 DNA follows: TGTGCCAGCAGCTCCGTAGCCGACGGCCGATTAACCTATTACGAGCAGTACTTC.

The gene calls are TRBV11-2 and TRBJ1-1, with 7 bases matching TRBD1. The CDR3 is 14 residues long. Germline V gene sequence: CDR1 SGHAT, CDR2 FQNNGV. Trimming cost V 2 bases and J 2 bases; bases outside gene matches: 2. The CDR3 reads CASSLTGANTEAFF. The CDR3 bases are TGTGCCAGCAGCTTAACAGGGGCCAACACTGAAGCTTTCTTT.

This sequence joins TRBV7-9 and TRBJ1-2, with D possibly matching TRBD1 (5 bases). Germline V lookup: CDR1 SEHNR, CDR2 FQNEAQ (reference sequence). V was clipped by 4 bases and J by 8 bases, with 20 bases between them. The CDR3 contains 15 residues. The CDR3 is CASSSPGRGWAGYTF. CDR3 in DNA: TGTGCCAGCAGCTCGCCCGGACGGGGGTGGGCCGGCTACACCTTC.

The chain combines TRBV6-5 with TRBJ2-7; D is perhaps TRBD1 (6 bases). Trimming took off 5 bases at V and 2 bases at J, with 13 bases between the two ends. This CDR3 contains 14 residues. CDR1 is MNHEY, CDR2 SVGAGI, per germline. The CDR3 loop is CASSRTVRTYEQYF. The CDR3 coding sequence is TGTGCCAGCAGTCGGACAGTGAGGACCTACGAGCAGTACTTC.

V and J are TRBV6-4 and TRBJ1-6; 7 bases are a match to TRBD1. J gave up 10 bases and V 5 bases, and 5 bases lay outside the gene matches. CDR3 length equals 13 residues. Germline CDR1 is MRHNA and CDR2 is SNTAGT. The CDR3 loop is CASSSDRDSPLHF. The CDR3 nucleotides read TGTGCCAGCAGTAGCGACAGGGACTCACCCCTCCACTTT.

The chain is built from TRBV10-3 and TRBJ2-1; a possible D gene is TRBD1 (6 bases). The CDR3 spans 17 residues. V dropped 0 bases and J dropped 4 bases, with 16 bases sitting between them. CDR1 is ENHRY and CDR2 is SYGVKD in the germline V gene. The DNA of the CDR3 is TGTGCCATCAGTGAGTCATTGGGGGCCCTAACGTACAATGAGCAGTTCTTC. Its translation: CAISESLGALTYNEQFF.

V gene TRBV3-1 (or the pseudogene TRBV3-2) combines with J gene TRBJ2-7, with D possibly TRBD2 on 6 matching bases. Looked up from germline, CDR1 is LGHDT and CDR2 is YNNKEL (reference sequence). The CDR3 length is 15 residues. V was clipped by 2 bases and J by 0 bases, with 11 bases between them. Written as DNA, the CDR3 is TGTGCCAGCAGCCAAAGTATCGGGGGCTCCTACGAGCAGTACTTC. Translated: CASSQSIGGSYEQYF.

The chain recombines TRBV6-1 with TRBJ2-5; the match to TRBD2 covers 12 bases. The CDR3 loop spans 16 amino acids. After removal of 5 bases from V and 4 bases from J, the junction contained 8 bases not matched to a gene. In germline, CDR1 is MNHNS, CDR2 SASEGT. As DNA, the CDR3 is TGTGCCAGCAGTCAAGGGTCTAGCGGGGGGGGAGAGACCCAGTACTTC. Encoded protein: CASSQGSSGGGETQYF.

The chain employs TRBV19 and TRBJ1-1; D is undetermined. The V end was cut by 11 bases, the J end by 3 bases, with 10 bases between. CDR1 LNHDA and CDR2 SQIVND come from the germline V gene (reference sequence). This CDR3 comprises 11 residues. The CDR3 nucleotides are TGTGCCGCCCAGGCATACACTGAAGCTTTCTTT. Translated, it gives CAAQAYTEAFF. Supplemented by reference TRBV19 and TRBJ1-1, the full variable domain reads DGGITQSPKYLFRKEGQNVTLSCEQNLNHDAMYWYRQDPGQGLRLIYYSQIVNDFQKGDIAEGYSVSREKKESFPLTVTSAQKNPTAFYLCAAQAYTEAFFGQGTRLTVV.

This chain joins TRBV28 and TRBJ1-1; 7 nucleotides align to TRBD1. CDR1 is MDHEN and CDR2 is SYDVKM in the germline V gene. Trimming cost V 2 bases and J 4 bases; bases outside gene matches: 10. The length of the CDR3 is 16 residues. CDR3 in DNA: TGTGCCAGCAGTTTAAGCTTTTCAGGGGGGGGCACTGAAGCTTTCTTT. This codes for CASSLSFSGGGTEAFF.

CDR3 amino acids: CASSSPRLAAYEQYF. The DNA of the CDR3 is TGTGCCAGCAGTTCTCCGAGACTAGCCGCCTACGAGCAGTACTTC. The chain joins TRBV28 to TRBJ2-7; 7 nucleotides line up with TRBD2. The CDR3 sequence is 15 residues long. V gave up 4 bases and J gave up 2 bases; unmatched junction bases: 8. Per the germline V gene, CDR1 is MDHEN and CDR2 is SYDVKM.

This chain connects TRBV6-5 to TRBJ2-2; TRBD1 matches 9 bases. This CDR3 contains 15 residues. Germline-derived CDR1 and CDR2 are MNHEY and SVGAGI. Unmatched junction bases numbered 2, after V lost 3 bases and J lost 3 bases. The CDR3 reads CASSYWTGDTGELFF. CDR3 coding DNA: TGTGCCAGCAGTTATTGGACAGGGGACACCGGGGAGCTGTTTTTT.

In DNA, the CDR3 is TGTGCCAGCAGTGAATTCACACAGGGCACCTATGGCTACACCTTC. Its protein is CASSEFTQGTYGYTF. The chain is built from TRBV25-1 and TRBJ1-2; tentative D call: TRBD1 (6 bases). CDR3 size: 15 residues. Per the germline V gene, CDR1 is MGHDK and CDR2 is SYGVNS. V gave up 1 base and J gave up 4 bases, with 13 bases separating them.

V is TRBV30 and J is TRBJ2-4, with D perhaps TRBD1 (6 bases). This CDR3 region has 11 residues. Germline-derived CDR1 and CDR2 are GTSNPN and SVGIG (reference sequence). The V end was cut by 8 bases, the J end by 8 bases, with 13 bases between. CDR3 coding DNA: TGTGCCGCCGGGACAAGTTACATTCAGTACTTC. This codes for CAAGTSYIQYF.

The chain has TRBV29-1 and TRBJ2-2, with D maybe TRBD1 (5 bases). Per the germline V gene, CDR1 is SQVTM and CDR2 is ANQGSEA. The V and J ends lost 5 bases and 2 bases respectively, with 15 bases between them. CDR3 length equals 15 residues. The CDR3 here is CSVFRVFRNTGELFF. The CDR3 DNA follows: TGCAGCGTTTTCAGGGTCTTCAGAAACACCGGGGAGCTGTTTTTT.

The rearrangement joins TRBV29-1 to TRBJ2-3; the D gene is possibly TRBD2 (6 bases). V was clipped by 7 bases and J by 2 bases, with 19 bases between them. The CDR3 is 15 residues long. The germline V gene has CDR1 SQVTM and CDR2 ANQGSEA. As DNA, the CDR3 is TGCAGCGCCTTACGACTAGTGTCTTCCACAGATACGCAGTATTTT. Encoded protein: CSALRLVSSTDTQYF.

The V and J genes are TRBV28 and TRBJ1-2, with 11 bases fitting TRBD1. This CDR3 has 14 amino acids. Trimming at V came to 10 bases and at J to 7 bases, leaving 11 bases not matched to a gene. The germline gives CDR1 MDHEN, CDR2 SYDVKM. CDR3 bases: TGTGCCACCTGGGGAGGACAGGGGGCTTTTGGCTACACCTTC. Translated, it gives CATWGGQGAFGYTF.

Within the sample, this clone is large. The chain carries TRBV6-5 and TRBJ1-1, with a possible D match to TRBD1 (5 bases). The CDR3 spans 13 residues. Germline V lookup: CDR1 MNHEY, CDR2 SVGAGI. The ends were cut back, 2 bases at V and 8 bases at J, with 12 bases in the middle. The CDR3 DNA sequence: TGTGCCAGCAGTTACGCGACAGCGGCAGAAGCTTTCTTT. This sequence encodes CASSYATAAEAFF.

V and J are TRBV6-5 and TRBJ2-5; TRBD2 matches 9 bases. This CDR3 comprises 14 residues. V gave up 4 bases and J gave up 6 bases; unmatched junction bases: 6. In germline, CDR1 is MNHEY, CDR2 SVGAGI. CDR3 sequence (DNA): TGTGCCAGCAGTTCTAGCGGGGCCTCGCAGACCCAGTACTTC. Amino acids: CASSSSGASQTQYF.